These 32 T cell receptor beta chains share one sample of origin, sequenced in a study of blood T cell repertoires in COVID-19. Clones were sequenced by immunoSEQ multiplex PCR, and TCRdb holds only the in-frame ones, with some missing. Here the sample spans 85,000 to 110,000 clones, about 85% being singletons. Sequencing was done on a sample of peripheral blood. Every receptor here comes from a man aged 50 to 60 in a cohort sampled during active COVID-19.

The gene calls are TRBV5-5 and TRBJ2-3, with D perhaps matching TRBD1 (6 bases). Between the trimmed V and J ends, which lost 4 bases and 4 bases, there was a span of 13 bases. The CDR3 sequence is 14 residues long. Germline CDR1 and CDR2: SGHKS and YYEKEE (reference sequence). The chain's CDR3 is CASSQQGFADTQYF. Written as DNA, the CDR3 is TGTGCCAGCAGCCAACAGGGTTTCGCAGATACGCAGTATTTT.

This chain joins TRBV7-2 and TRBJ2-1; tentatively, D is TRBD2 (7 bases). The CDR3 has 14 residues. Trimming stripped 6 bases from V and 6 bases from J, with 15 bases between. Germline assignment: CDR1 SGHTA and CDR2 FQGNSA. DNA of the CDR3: TGTGCCAGCAGACAACAGGGCGGGGGCAATGAGCAGTTCTTC. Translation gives CASRQQGGGNEQFF.

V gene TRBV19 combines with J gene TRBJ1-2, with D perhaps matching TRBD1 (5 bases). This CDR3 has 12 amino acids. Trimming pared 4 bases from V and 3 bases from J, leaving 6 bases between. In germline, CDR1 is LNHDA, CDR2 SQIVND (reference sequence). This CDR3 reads CASSSRDYGYTF. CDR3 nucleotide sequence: TGTGCCAGTAGTAGCAGGGACTATGGCTACACCTTC.

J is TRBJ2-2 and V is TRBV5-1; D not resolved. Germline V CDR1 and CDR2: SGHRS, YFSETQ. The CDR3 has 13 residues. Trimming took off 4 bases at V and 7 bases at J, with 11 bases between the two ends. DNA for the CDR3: TGCGCCAGCAGCGTCCGTTTGAGCGGGGAGCTGTTTTTT. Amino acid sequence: CASSVRLSGELFF.

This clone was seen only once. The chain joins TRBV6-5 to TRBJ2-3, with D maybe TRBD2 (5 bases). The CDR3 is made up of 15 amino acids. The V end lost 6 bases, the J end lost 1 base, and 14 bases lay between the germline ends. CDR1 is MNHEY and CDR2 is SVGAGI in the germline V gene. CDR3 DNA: TGTGCCAGCAGCGTCGGGTGGGGAGGCACAGATACGCAGTATTTT. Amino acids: CASSVGWGGTDTQYF.

The CDR3 spells CASSAGTLNTEAFF. DNA of the CDR3: TGTGCCAGCAGCGCCGGGACATTGAACACTGAAGCTTTCTTT. The V and J genes are TRBV9 and TRBJ1-1; TRBD1 might be the D (6 bases). The CDR3 sequence is 14 residues long. Germline CDR1 SGDLS, CDR2 YYNGEE. V shed 3 bases and J shed 0 bases, with 9 bases lying between them.

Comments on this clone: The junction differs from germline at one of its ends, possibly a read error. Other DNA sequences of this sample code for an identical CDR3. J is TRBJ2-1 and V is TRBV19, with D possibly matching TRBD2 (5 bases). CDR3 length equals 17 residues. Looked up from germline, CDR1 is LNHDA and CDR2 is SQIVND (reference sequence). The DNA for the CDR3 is TGTGCCAGTAGTATGCGAGGGCGGGCAGGCCGAGACAATGAACAGTTCTTC. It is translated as CASSMRGRAGRDNEQFF. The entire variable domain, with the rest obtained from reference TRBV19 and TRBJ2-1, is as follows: DGGITQSPKYLFRKEGQNVTLSCEQNLNHDAMYWYRQDPGQGLRLIYYSQIVNDFQKGDIAEGYSVSREKKESFPLTVTSAQKNPTAFYLCASSMRGRAGRDNEQFFGPGTRLTVL.

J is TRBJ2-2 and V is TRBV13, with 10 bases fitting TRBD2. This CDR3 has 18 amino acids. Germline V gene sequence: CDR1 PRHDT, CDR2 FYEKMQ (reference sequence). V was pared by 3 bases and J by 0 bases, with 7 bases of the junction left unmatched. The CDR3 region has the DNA TGTGCCAGCAGCTTTGATGTACTAGCGGGGACGAACACCGGGGAGCTGTTTTTT. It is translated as CASSFDVLAGTNTGELFF.

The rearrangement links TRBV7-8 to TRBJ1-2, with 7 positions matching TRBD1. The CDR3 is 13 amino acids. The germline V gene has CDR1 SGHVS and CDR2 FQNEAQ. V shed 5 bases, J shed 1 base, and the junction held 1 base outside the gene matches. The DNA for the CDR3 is TGTGCCAGCAGCCGGGACAGTAACTATGGCTACACCTTC. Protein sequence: CASSRDSNYGYTF. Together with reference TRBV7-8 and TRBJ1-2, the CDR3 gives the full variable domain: GAGVSQSPRYKVAKRGQDVALRCDPISGHVSLFWYQQALGQGPEFLTYFQNEAQLDKSGLPSDRFFAERPEGSVSTLKIQRTQQEDSAVYLCASSRDSNYGYTFGSGTRLTVV.

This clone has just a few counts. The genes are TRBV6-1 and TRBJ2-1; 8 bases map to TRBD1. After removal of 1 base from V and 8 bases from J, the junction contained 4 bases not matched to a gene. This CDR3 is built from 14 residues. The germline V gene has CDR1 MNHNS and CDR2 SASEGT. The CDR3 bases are TGTGCCAGCAGTGAAGTGGACAGGGTCTATGAGCAGTTCTTC. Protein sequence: CASSEVDRVYEQFF.

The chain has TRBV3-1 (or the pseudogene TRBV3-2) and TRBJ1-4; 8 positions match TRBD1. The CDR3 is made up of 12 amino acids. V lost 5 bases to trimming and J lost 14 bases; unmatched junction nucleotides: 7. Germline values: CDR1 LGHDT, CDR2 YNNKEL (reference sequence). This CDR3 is CASSGPGTGLFF. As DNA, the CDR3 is TGTGCCAGCAGCGGTCCCGGGACAGGCCTGTTTTTT.

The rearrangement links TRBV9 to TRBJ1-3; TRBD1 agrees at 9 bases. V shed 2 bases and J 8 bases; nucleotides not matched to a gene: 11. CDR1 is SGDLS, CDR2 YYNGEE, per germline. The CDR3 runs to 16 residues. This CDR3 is CASSVGQGRVGDTIYF. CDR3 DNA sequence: TGTGCCAGCAGCGTGGGACAGGGACGTGTTGGTGACACCATATATTTT.

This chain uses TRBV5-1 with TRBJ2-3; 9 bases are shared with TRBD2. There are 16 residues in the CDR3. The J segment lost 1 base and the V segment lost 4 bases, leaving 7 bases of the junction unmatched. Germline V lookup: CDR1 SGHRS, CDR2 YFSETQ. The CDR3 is CASSITSSGGTDTQYF. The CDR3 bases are TGCGCCAGCAGCATCACCTCTAGCGGGGGCACAGATACGCAGTATTTT. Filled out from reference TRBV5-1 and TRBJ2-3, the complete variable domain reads KAGVTQTPRYLIKTRGQQVTLSCSPISGHRSVSWYQQTPGQGLQFLFEYFSETQRNKGNFPGRFSGRQFSNSRSEMNVSTLELGDSALYLCASSITSSGGTDTQYFGPGTRLTVL.

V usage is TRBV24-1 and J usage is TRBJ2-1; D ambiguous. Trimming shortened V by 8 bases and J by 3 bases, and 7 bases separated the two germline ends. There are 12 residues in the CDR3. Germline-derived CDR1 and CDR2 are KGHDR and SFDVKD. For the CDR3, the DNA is TGTGCCACCATGTCGGGCTACAATGAGCAGTTCTTC. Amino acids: CATMSGYNEQFF.

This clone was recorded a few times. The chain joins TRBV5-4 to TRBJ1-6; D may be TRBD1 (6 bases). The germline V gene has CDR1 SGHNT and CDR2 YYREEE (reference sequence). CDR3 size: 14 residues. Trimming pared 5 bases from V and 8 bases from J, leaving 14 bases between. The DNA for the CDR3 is TGTGCCAGCAGGCCGGACAGTCTAGATTCACCCCTCCACTTT. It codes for CASRPDSLDSPLHF. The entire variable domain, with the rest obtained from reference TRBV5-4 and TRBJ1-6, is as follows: ETGVTQSPTHLIKTRGQQVTLRCSSQSGHNTVSWYQQALGQGPQFIFQYYREEENGRGNFPPRFSGLQFPNYSSELNVNALELDDSALYLCASRPDSLDSPLHFGNGTRLTVT.

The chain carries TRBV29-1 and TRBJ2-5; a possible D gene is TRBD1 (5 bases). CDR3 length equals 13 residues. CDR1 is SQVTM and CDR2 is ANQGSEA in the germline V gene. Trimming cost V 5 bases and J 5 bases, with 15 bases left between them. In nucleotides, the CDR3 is TGCAGCGTTAGGGGCAGGGTTTGGGAGACCCAGTACTTC. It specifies CSVRGRVWETQYF.

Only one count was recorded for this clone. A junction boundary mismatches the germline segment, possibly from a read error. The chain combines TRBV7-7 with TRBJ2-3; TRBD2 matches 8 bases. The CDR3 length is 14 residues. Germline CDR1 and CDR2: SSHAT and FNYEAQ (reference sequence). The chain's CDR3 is CASSLGGGLNTQYF. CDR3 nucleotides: TGTGCTAGCAGCTTAGGCGGGGGGCTAAATACGCAGTATTTT.

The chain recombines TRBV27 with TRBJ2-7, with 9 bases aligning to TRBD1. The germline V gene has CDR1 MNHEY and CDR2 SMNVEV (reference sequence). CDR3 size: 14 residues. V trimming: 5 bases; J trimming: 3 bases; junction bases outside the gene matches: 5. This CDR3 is CASSEGTGHYEQYF. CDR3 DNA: TGTGCCAGCAGTGAGGGGACAGGGCACTACGAGCAGTACTTC.

CDR3 region: CASTDRPGGYTEAFF. Written as DNA, the CDR3 is TGTGCCAGCACCGACCGTCCAGGCGGGTACACTGAAGCTTTCTTT. The V and J genes are TRBV6-5 and TRBJ1-1; D unresolved. CDR1 is MNHEY, CDR2 SVGAGI, per germline. V was shortened by 7 bases and J by 3 bases, with 18 bases between the two germline ends. The CDR3 is 15 amino acids.

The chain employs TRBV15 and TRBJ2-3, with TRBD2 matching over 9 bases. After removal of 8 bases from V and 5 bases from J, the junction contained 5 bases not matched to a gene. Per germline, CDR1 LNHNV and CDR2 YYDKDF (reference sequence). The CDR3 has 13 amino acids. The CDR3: CATGRGGRDTQYF. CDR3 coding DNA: TGTGCCACCGGGCGGGGGGGCCGAGATACGCAGTATTTT.

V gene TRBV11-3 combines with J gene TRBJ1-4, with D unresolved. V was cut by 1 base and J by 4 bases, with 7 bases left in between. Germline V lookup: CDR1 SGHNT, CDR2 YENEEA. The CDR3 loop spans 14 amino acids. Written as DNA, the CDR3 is TGTGCCAGCAGCTTAGGACGGGGTAATGAAAAACTGTTTTTT. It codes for CASSLGRGNEKLFF.

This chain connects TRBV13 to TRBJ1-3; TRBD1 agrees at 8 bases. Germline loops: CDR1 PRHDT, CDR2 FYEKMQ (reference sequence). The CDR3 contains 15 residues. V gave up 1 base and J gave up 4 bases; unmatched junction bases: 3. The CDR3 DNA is TGTGCCAGCAGCTTAGCAGGGGACAGGGGAAACACCATATATTTT. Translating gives CASSLAGDRGNTIYF. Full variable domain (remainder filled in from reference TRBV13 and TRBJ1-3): AAGVIQSPRHLIKEKRETATLKCYPIPRHDTVYWYQQGPGQDPQFLISFYEKMQSDKGSIPDRFSAQQFSDYHSELNMSSLELGDSALYFCASSLAGDRGNTIYFGEGSWLTVV.

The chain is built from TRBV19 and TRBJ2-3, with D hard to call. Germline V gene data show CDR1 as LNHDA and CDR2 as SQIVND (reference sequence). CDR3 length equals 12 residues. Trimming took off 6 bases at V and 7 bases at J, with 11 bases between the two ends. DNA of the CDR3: TGTGCCAGTAGGGTTGGGCCAAATACGCAGTATTTT. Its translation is CASRVGPNTQYF.

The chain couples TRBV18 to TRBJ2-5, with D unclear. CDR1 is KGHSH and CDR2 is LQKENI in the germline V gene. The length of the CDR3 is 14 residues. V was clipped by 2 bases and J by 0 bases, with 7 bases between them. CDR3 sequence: CASSPTDYQETQYF. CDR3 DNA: TGTGCCAGCTCACCAACAGATTACCAAGAGACCCAGTACTTC.

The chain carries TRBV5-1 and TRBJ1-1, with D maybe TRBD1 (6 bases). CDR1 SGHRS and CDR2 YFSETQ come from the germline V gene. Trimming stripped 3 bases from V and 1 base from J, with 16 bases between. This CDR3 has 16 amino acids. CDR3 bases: TGCGCCAGCAGCTCAAAGCTCGGGACACAGAACACTGAAGCTTTCTTT. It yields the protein CASSSKLGTQNTEAFF. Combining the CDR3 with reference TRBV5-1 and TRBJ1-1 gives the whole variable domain KAGVTQTPRYLIKTRGQQVTLSCSPISGHRSVSWYQQTPGQGLQFLFEYFSETQRNKGNFPGRFSGRQFSNSRSEMNVSTLELGDSALYLCASSSKLGTQNTEAFFGQGTRLTVV.

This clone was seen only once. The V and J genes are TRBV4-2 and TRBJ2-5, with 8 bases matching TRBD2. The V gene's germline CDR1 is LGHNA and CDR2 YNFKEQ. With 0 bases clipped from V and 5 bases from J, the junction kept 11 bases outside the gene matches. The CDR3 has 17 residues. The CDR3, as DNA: TGTGCCAGCAGCCAAGATCGGTTAGCGGGGCCGGGGGAGACCCAGTACTTC. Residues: CASSQDRLAGPGETQYF.

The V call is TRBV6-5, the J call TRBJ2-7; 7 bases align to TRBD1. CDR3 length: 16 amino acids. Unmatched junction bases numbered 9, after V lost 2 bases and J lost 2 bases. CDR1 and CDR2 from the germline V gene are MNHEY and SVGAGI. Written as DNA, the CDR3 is TGTGCCAGCAGTTACGGGGTAGGGGGCAGAGCCTACGAGCAGTACTTC. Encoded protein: CASSYGVGGRAYEQYF.

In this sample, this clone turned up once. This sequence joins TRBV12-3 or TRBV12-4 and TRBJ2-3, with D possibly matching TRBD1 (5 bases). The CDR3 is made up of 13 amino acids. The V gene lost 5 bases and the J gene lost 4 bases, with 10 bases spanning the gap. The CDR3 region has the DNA TGTGCCAGCAGTGGGGCCTGGGCAGATACGCAGTATTTT. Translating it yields CASSGAWADTQYF.

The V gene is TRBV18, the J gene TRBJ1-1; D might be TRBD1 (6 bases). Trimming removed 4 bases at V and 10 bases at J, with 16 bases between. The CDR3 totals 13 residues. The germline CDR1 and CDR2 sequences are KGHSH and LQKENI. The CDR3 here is CASSLRQEVGAFF. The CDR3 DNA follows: TGTGCCAGCTCACTTAGACAGGAGGTAGGAGCTTTCTTT.

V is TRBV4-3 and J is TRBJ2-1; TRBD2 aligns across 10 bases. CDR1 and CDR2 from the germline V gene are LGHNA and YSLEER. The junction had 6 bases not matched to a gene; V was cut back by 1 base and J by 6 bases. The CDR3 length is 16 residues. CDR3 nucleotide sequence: TGCGCCAGCAGCCAAGGGAGAGCGGGGGGGCTCAATGAGCAGTTCTTC. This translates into CASSQGRAGGLNEQFF.

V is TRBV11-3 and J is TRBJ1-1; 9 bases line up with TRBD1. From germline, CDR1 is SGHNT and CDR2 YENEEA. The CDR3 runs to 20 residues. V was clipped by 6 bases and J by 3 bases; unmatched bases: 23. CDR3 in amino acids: CASSFLLTGTGSTADTEAFF. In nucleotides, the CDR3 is TGTGCCAGCAGTTTCCTATTAACCGGGACAGGGAGTACAGCGGACACTGAAGCTTTCTTT.

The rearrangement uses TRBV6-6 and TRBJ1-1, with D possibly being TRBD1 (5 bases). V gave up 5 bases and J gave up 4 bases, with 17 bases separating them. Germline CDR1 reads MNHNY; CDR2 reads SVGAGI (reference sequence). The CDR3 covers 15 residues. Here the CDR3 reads CASSRIQGQGTEAFF. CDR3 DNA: TGTGCCAGCAGTCGAATTCAGGGCCAGGGCACTGAAGCTTTCTTT.